This TCR beta chain was captured in a study of cytomegalovirus exposure and HLA in healthy donors. Study observations and caveats: Some TCR beta chains (around 180 of them) were listed as cytomegalovirus-associated. There were a few CMV-associated chains whose specificity for CMV antigens was confirmed in vitro. Later, an analysis found that TCR clusters from the first cohort tended to co-occur in the 120 validation repertoires. Most sequenced TCRs were rare (though some public TCRs occurred in many donors).

Data came from immunoSEQ multiplex PCR; TCRdb stores just in-frame clones and leaves some out. The data hold 110,000 to 150,000 clones, with approximately 84% observed a single time. The V gene lost 6 bases and the J gene lost 2 bases, with 11 bases spanning the gap. The germline CDR1 and CDR2 sequences are MDHEN and SYDVKM. This CDR3 region has 15 residues. A word on this clone: As yet, its antigen is unknown.

This sequence was found in a woman younger than 45 in good health and CMV-seronegative. Sample: PBMCs. J is TRBJ2-6 and V is TRBV28; tentatively, D is TRBD1 (6 bases). The CDR3 reads CASSPGVTGANVLTF. CDR3 DNA: TGTGCCAGCAGCCCAGGGGTAACTGGGGCCAACGTCCTGACTTTC.